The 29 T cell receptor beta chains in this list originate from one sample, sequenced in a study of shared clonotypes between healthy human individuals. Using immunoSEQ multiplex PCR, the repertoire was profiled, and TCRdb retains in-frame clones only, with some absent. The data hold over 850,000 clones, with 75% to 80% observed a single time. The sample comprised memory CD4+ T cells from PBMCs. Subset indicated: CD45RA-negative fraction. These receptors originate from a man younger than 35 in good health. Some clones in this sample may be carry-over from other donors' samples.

CDR3 sequence: CSPYPGHRYNEQFF. CDR3 bases: TGCAGCCCATACCCGGGACACCGCTACAATGAGCAGTTCTTC. The chain couples TRBV29-1 to TRBJ2-1; maybe TRBD1 (6 bases). This CDR3 region has 14 residues. CDR1 is SQVTM and CDR2 is ANQGSEA in the germline V gene. V dropped 8 bases and J dropped 3 bases, with 17 bases sitting between them.

CDR3 sequence (DNA): TGTGCCAGCAGCTCTGTTGGCAGGGGGCTAATAGGAGAGACCCAGTACTTC. Amino acids: CASSSVGRGLIGETQYF. The rearrangement links TRBV7-6 to TRBJ2-5, with 8 bases that match TRBD1. The CDR3 is 17 amino acids. V gave up 4 bases and J gave up 4 bases; unmatched junction bases: 14. From germline, CDR1 is SGHVS and CDR2 FNYEAQ.

CDR3 sequence: CASSLARLGTGELFF. CDR3 in DNA: TGTGCCAGCAGCTTAGCAAGACTAGGTACCGGGGAGCTGTTTTTT. The gene calls are TRBV7-2 and TRBJ2-2; tentative D call: TRBD2 (6 bases). The germline CDR1 and CDR2 sequences are SGHTA and FQGNSA. V was clipped by 0 bases and J by 5 bases, with 10 bases between them. This CDR3 contains 15 residues.

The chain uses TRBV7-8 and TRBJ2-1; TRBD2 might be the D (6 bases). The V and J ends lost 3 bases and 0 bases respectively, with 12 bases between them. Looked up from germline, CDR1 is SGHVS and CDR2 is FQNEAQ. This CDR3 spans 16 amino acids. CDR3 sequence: CASSLFTGASYNEQFF. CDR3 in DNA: TGTGCCAGCAGCTTGTTTACGGGAGCCTCCTACAATGAGCAGTTCTTC. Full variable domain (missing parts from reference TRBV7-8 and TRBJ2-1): GAGVSQSPRYKVAKRGQDVALRCDPISGHVSLFWYQQALGQGPEFLTYFQNEAQLDKSGLPSDRFFAERPEGSVSTLKIQRTQQEDSAVYLCASSLFTGASYNEQFFGPGTRLTVL.

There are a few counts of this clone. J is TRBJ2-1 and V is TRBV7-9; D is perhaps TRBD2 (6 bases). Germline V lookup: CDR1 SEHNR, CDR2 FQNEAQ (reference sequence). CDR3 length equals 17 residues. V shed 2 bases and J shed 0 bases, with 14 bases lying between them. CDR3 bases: TGTGCCAGCAGCTTAACTGGGACTCCTGGCTCCTACAATGAGCAGTTCTTC. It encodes CASSLTGTPGSYNEQFF.

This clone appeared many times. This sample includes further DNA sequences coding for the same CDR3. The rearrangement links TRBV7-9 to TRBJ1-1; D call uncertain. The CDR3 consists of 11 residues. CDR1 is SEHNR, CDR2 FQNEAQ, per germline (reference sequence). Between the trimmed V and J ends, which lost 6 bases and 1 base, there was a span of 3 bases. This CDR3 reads CASSSNTEAFF. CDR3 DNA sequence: TGTGCCAGCAGTTCGAACACTGAAGCTTTCTTT.

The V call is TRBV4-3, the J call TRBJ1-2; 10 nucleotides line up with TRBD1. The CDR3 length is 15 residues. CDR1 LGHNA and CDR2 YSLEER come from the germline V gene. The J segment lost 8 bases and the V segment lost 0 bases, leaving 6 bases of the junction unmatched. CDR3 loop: CASSQEVGTGAGYTF. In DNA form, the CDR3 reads TGCGCCAGCAGCCAAGAGGTCGGGACAGGGGCGGGCTACACCTTC.

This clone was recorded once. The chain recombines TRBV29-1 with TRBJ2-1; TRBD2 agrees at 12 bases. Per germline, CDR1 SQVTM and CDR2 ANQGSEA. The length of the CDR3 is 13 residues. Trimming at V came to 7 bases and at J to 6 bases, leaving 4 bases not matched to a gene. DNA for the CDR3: TGCAGCGGAAGGACTAGCGGGACCAATGAGCAGTTCTTC. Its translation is CSGRTSGTNEQFF.

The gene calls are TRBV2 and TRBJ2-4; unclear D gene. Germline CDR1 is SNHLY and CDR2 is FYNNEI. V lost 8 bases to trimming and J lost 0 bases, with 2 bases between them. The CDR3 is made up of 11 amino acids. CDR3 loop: CASGAKNIQYF. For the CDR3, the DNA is TGTGCCAGCGGAGCCAAAAACATTCAGTACTTC.

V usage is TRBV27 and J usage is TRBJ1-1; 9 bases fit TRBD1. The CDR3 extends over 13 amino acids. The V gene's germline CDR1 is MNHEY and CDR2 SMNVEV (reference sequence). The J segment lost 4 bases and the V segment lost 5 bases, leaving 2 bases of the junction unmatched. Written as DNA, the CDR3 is TGTGCCAGCAGTGAGACAGGGGGCACTGAAGCTTTCTTT. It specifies CASSETGGTEAFF.

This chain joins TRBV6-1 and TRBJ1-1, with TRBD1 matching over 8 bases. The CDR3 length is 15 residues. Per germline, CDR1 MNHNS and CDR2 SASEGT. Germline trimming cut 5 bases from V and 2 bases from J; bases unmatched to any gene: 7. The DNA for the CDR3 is TGTGCCAGCAGTTCACAGACAGGGGCTAACACTGAAGCTTTCTTT. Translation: CASSSQTGANTEAFF.

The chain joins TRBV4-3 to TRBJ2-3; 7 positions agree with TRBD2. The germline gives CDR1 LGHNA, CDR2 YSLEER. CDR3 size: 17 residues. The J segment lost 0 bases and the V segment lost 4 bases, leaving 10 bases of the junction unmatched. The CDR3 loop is CASSPGRSGASTDTQYF. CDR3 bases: TGCGCCAGCAGCCCTGGGCGCAGCGGGGCTAGCACAGATACGCAGTATTTT.

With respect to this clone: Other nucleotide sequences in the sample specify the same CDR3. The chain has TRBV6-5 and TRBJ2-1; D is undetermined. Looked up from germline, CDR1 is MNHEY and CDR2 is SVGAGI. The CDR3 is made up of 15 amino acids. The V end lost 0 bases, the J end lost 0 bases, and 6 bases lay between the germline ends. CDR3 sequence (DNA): TGTGCCAGCAGTTACTCCAGAAGCTCCTACAATGAGCAGTTCTTC. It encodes CASSYSRSSYNEQFF.

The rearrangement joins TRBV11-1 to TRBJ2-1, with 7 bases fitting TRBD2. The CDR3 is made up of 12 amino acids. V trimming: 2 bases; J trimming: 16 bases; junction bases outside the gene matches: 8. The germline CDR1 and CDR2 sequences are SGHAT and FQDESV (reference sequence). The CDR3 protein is CASSLSGKAVFF. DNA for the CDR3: TGTGCCAGCAGCTTAAGCGGGAAAGCGGTATTCTTC.

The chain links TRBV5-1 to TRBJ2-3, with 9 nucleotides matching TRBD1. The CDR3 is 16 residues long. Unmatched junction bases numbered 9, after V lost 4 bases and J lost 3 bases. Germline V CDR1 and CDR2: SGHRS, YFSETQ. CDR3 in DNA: TGCGCCAGCAGCCCCCGGACAGGGGCCATTACAGATACGCAGTATTTT. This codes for CASSPRTGAITDTQYF. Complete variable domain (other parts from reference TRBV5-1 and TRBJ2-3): KAGVTQTPRYLIKTRGQQVTLSCSPISGHRSVSWYQQTPGQGLQFLFEYFSETQRNKGNFPGRFSGRQFSNSRSEMNVSTLELGDSALYLCASSPRTGAITDTQYFGPGTRLTVL.

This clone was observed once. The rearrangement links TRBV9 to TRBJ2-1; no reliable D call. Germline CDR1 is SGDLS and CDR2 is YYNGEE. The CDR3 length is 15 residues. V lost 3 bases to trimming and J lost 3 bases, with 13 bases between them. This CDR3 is CASSGETAYYNEQFF. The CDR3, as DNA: TGTGCCAGCAGCGGAGAGACTGCCTACTACAATGAGCAGTTCTTC.

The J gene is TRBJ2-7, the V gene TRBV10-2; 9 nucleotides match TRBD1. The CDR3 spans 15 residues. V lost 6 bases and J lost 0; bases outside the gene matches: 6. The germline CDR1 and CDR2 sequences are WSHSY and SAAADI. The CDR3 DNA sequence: TGCGCCAGCAGGCCTACAGGGGGCTACTCCTACGAGCAGTACTTC. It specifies CASRPTGGYSYEQYF.

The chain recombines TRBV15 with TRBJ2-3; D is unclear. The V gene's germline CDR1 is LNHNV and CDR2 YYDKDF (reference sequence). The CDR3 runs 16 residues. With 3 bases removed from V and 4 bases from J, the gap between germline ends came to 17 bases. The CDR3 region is CATSSGKLLTSDTQYF. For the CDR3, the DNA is TGTGCCACCAGCAGCGGAAAACTACTTACCTCAGATACGCAGTATTTT.

The CDR3 DNA follows: TGTGCCAGCAGCTTAGGATTAGCGGGAGGAACCACCGGGGAGCTGTTTTTT. Protein: CASSLGLAGGTTGELFF. J is TRBJ2-2 and V is TRBV11-2, with 10 nucleotides matching TRBD2. Germline CDR1 reads SGHAT; CDR2 reads FQNNGV. Losses at the gene ends were 1 base for V and 4 bases for J; bases not matched to a gene: 6. The CDR3 has 17 amino acids.

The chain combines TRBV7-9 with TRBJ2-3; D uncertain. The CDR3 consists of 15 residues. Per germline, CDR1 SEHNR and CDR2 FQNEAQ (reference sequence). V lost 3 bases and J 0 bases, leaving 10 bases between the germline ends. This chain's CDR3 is CASSFSRASTDTQYF. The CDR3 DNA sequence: TGTGCCAGCAGCTTTTCTCGGGCTAGCACAGATACGCAGTATTTT.

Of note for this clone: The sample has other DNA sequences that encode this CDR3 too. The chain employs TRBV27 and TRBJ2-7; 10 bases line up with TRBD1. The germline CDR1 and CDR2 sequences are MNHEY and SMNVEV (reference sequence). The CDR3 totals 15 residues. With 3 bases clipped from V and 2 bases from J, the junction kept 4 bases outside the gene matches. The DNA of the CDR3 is TGTGCCAGCAGTTTCCGGGACAGGGGCACCTACGAGCAGTACTTC. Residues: CASSFRDRGTYEQYF.

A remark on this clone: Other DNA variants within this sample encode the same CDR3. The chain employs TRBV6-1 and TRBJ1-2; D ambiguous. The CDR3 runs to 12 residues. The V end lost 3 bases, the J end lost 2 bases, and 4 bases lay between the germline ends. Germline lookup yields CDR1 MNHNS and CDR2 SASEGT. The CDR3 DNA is TGTGCCAGCAGTGATCGGAACTATGGCTACACCTTC. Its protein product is CASSDRNYGYTF.

For the CDR3, the DNA is TGTGCCAGCAGCTCCATATATACCAGGGGGAGGACTGAAGCTTTCTTT. Its protein product is CASSSIYTRGRTEAFF. The J gene is TRBJ1-1, the V gene TRBV11-2; 7 bases align to TRBD1. Germline V gene sequence: CDR1 SGHAT, CDR2 FQNNGV. V shed 4 bases and J 5 bases; nucleotides not matched to a gene: 13. The CDR3 contains 16 residues.

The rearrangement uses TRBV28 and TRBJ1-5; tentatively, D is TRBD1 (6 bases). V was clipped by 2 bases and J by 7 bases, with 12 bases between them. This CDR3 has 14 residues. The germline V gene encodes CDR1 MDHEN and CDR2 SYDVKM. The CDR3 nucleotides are TGTGCCAGCAGTTTAGCGCCGGGGGGCCAGCCCCAGCATTTT. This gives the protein CASSLAPGGQPQHF.

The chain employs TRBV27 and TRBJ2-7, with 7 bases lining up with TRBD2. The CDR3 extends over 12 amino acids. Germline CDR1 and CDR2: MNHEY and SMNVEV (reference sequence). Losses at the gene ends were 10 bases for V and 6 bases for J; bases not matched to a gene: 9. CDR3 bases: TGTGCCACCGTAGGGAGGGGTGGCGAGCAGTACTTC. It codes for CATVGRGGEQYF.

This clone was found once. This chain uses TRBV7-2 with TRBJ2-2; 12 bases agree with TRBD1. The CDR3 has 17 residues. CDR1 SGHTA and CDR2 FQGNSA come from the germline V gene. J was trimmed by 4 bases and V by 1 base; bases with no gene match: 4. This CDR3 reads CASSLVGGQGATGELFF. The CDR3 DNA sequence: TGTGCCAGCAGCTTAGTAGGGGGACAGGGGGCCACCGGGGAGCTGTTTTTT.

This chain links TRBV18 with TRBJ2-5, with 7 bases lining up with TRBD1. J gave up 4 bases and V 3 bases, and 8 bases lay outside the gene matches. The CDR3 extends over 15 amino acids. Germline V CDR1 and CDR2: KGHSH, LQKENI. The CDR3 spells CASSPSQGPGETQYF. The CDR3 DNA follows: TGTGCCAGCTCACCGTCACAGGGGCCTGGAGAGACCCAGTACTTC.

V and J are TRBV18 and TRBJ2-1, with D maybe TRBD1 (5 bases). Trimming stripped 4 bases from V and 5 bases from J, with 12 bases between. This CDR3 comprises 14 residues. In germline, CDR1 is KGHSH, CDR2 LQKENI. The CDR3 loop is CASSLQIGDNEQFF. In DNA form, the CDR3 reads TGTGCCAGCTCACTGCAAATAGGGGACAATGAGCAGTTCTTC.

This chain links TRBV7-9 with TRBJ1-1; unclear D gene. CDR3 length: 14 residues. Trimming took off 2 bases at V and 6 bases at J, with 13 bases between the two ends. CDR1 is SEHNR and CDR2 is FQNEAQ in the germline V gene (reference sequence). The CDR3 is CASSLSSTAAEAFF. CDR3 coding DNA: TGTGCCAGCAGCTTATCGTCGACGGCCGCTGAAGCTTTCTTT.